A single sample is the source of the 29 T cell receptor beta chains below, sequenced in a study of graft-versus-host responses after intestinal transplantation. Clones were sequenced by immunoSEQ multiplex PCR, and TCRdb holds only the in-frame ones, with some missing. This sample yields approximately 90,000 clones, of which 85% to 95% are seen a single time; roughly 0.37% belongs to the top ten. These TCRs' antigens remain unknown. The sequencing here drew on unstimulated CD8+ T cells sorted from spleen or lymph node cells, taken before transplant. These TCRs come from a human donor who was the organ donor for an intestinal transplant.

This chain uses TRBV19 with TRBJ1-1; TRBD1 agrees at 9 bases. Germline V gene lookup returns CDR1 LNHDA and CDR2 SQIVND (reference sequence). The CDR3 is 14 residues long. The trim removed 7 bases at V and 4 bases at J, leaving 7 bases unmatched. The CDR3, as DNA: TGTGCCAGTAATGACAGGGGGGCCCCCACTGAAGCTTTCTTT. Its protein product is CASNDRGAPTEAFF.

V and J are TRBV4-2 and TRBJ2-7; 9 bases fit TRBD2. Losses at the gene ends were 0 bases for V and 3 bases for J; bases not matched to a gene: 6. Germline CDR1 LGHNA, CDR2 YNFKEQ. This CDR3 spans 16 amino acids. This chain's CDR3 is CASSQDESGGFYEQYF. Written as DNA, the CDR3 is TGTGCCAGCAGCCAAGATGAAAGCGGGGGGTTCTACGAGCAGTACTTC.

The CDR3 DNA follows: TGTGCCAGCAGTTCCGGGACAGGGGACGTTGCTAGCACAGATACGCAGTATTTT. This gives the protein CASSSGTGDVASTDTQYF. The V call is TRBV27, the J call TRBJ2-3, with 10 bases identical to TRBD1. The CDR3 runs to 18 residues. With V trimmed by 4 bases and J by 0 bases, 10 bases remained unmatched. The germline CDR1 and CDR2 sequences are MNHEY and SMNVEV (reference sequence).

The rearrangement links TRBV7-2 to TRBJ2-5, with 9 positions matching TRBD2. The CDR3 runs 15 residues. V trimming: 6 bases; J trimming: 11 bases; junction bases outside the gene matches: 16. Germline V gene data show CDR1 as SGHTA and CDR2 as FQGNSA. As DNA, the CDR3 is TGTGCCAGCAGTTCCATAGCGGGGGTGAACAGGGAGCAGTACTTC. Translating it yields CASSSIAGVNREQYF. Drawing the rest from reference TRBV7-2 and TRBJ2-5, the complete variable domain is GAGVSQSPSNKVTEKGKDVELRCDPISGHTALYWYRQSLGQGLEFLIYFQGNSAPDKSGLPSDRFSAERTGGSVSTLTIQRTQQEDSAVYLCASSSIAGVNREQYFGPGTRLLVL.

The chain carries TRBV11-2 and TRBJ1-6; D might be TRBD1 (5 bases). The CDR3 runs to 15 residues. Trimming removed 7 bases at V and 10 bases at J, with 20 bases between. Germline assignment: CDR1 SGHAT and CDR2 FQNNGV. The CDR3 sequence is CASTSEGREGSPLHF. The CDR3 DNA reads TGTGCCAGCACCTCGGAGGGGCGGGAGGGATCACCCCTCCACTTT. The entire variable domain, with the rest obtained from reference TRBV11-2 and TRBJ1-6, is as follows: EAGVAQSPRYKIIEKRQSVAFWCNPISGHATLYWYQQILGQGPKLLIQFQNNGVVDDSQLPKDRFSAERLKGVDSTLKIQPAKLEDSAVYLCASTSEGREGSPLHFGNGTRLTVT.

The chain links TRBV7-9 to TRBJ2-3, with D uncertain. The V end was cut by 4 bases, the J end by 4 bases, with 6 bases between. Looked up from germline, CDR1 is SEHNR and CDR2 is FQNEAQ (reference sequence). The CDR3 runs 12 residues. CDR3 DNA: TGTGCCAGCAGCTCCCCTGCAGATACGCAGTATTTT. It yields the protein CASSSPADTQYF.

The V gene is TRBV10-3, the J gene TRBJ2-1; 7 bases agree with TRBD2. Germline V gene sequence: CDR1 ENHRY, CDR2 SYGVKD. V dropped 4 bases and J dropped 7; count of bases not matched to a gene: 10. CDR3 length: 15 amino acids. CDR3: CAISVDWGGANEQFF. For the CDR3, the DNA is TGTGCCATCAGTGTTGATTGGGGGGGAGCAAATGAGCAGTTCTTC.

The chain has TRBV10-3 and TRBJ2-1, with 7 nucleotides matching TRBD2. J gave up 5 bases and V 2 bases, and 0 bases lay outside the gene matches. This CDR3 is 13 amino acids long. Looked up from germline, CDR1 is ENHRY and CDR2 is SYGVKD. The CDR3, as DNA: TGTGCCATCAGTGAGGCGGGGGACAATGAGCAGTTCTTC. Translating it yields CAISEAGDNEQFF.

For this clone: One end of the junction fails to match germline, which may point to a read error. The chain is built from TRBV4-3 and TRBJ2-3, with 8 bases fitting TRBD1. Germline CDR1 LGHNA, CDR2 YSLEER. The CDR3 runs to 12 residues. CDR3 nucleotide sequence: TGCGCCAGCAGCCAGGGGACAGGTACGCAGTATTTT. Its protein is CASSQGTGTQYF.

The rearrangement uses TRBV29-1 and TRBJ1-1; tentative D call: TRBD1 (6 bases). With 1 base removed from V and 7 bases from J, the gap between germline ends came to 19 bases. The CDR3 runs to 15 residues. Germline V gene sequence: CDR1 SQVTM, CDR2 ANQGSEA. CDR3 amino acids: CSVEVPTGNPFEAFF. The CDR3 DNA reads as TGCAGCGTTGAAGTCCCGACAGGTAACCCCTTTGAAGCTTTCTTT.

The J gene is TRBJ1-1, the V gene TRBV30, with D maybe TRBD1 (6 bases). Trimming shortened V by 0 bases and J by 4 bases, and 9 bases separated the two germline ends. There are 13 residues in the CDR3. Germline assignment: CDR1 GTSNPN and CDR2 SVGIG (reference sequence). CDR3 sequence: CAWSVGGGTEAFF. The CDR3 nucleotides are TGTGCCTGGAGTGTAGGGGGGGGCACTGAAGCTTTCTTT.

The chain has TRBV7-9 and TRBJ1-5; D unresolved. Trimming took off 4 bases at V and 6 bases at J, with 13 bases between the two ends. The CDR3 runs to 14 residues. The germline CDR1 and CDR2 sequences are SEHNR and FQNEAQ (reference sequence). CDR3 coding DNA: TGTGCCAGCAGCTCAGGAGGGAGTGGTCAGCCCCAGCATTTT. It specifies CASSSGGSGQPQHF.

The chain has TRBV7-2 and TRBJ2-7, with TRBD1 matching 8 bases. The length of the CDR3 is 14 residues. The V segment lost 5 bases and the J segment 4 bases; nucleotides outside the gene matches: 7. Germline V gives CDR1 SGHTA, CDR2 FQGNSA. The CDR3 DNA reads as TGTGCCAGCAGCCTAAGACAGGGGTCGTACGAGCAGTACTTC. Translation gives CASSLRQGSYEQYF. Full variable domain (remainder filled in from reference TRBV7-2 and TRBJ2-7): GAGVSQSPSNKVTEKGKDVELRCDPISGHTALYWYRQSLGQGLEFLIYFQGNSAPDKSGLPSDRFSAERTGGSVSTLTIQRTQQEDSAVYLCASSLRQGSYEQYFGPGTRLTVT.

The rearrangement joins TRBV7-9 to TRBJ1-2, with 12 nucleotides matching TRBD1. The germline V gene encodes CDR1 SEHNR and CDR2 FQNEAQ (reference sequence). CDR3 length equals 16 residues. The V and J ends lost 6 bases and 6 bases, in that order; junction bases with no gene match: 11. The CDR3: CASSFPGQGAEDGYTF. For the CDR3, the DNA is TGTGCCAGCAGTTTCCCGGGACAGGGGGCTGAGGATGGCTACACCTTC.

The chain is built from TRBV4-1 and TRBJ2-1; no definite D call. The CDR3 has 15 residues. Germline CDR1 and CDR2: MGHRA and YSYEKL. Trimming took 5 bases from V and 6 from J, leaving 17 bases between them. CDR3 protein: CASSFRLSGGNEQFF. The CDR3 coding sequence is TGCGCCAGCAGCTTTCGTCTCAGTGGTGGCAATGAGCAGTTCTTC.

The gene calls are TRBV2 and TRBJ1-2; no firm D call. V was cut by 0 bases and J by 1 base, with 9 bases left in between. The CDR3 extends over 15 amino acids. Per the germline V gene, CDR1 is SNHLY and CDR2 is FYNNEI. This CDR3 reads CASSEANSGNYGYTF. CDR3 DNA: TGTGCCAGCAGTGAAGCCAACTCTGGTAACTATGGCTACACCTTC.

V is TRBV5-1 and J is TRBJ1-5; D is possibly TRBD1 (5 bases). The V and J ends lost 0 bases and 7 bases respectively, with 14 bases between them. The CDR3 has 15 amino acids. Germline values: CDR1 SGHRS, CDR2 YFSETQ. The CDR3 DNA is TGCGCCAGCAGCTTGGGAGTCGGGGGTGGCCAGCCCCAGCATTTT. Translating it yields CASSLGVGGGQPQHF.

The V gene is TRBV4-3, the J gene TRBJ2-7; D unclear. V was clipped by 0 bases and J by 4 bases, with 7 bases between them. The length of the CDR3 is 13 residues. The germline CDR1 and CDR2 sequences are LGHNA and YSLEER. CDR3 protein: CASSQDQWYEQYF. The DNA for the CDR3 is TGCGCCAGCAGCCAAGACCAGTGGTACGAGCAGTACTTC.

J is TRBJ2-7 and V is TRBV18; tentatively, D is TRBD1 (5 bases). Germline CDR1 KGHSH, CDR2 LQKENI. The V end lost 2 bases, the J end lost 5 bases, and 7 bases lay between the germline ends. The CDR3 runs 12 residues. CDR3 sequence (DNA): TGTGCCAGCTCACCAGGGGCGGACGAGCAGTACTTC. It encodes CASSPGADEQYF.

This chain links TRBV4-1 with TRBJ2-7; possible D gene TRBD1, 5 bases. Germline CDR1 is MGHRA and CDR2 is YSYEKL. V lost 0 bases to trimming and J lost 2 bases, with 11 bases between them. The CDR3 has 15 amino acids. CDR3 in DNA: TGCGCCAGCAGCCAAGAAGGAACAGGTACCTACGAGCAGTACTTC. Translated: CASSQEGTGTYEQYF.

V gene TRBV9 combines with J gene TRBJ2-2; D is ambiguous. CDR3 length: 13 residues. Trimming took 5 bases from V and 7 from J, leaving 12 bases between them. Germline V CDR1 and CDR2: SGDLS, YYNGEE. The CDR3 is CASRPTPHGELFF. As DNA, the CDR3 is TGTGCCAGCAGACCTACCCCCCACGGGGAGCTGTTTTTT.

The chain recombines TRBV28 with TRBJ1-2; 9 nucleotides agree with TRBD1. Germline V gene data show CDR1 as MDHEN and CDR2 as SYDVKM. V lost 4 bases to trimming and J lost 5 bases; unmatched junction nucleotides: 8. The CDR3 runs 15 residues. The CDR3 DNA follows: TGTGCCAGCAGTTCCGGACAGGGGCAGAGGTATGGCTACACCTTC. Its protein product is CASSSGQGQRYGYTF.

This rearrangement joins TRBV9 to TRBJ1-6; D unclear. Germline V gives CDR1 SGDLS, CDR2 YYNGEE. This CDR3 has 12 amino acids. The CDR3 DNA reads TGTGCAAGCGGAGGTTCGAGTTCACCCCTCCACTTT. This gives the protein CASGGSSSPLHF.

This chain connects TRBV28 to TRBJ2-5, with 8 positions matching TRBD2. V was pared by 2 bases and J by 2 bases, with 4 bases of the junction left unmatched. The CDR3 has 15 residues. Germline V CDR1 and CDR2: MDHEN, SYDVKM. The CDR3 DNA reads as TGTGCCAGCAGTTTAAGGGCTAGCGGGCAAGAGACCCAGTACTTC. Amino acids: CASSLRASGQETQYF.

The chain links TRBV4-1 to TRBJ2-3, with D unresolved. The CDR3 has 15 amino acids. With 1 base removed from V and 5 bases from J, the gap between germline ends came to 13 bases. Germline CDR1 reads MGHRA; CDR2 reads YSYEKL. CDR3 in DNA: TGCGCCAGCAGCCAAGTGCCTTTCGGAGAAGATACGCAGTATTTT. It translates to CASSQVPFGEDTQYF.

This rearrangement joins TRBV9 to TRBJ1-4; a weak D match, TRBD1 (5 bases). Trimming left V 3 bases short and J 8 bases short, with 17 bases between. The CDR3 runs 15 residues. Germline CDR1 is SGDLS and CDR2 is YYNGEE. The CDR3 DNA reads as TGTGCCAGCAGCGCGGAAGGGGACTCCTTGGAAAAACTGTTTTTT. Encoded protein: CASSAEGDSLEKLFF. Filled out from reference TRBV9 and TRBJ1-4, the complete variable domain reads DSGVTQTPKHLITATGQRVTLRCSPRSGDLSVYWYQQSLDQGLQFLIQYYNGEERAKGNILERFSAQQFPDLHSELNLSSLELGDSALYFCASSAEGDSLEKLFFGSGTQLSVL.

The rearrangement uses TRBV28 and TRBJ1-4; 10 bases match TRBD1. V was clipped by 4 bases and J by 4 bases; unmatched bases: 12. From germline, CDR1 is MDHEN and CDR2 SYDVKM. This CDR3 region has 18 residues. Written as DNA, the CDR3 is TGTGCCAGCAGTTCCCACCCGGGACAGGGGCCCTTTAATGAAAAACTGTTTTTT. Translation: CASSSHPGQGPFNEKLFF.

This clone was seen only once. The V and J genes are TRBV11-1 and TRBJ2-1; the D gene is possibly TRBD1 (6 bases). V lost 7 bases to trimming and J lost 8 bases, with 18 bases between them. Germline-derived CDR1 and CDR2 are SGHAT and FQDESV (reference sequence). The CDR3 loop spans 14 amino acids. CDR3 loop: CASTPIRGIDEQFF. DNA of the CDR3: TGTGCCAGCACCCCAATCAGGGGCATCGATGAGCAGTTCTTC.

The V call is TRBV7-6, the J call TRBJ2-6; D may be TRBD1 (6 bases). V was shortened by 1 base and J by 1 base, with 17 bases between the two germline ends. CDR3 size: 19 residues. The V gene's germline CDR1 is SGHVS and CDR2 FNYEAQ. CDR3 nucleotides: TGTGCCAGCAGCTTAGACTCAGGACAGACCGTATCTGGGGCCAACGTCCTGACTTTC. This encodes CASSLDSGQTVSGANVLTF.